The following is a TCR beta chain sequence with its context. The antigen remains unidentified. The data are from a study of cytomegalovirus exposure and HLA in healthy donors. Overall study findings and caveats: A prior analysis recorded that most TCR beta V segments were productive about 87% or about 30% of the time.

V dropped 1 base and J dropped 4 bases, with 10 bases sitting between them. The CDR3 contains 14 residues. Germline V CDR1 and CDR2: SGHVS, FQNEAQ. The PCR used 60 Vbeta and 13 Jbeta primers. Only in-frame clones appear in the TCRdb table, and some are missing; sequencing was by immunoSEQ multiplex PCR. The sample shows fewer than 350,000 clones, around 90% of them seen only once. The rearrangement uses TRBV7-8 and TRBJ2-5; possibly TRBD1 for D (5 bases). Sequences were obtained from PBMCs. The TCR was taken from a woman under 30 in good health and CMV-seronegative. CDR3 sequence: CASSLEARGETQYF. The DNA for the CDR3 is TGTGCCAGCAGCTTAGAAGCTAGGGGAGAGACCCAGTACTTC.